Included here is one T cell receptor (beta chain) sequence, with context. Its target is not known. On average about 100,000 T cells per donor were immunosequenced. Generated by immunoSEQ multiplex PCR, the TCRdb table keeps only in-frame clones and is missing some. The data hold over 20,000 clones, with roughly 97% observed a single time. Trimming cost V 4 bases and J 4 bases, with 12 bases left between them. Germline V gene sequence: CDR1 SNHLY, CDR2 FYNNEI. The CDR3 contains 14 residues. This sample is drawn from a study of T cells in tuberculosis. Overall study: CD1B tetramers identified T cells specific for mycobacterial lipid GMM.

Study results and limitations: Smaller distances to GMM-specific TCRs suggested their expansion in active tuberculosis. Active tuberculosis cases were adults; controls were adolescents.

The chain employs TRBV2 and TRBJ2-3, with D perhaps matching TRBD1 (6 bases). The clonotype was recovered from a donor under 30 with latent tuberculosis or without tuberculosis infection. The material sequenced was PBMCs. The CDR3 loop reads CASSATPGADTQYF. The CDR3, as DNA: TGTGCCAGCAGTGCAACCCCAGGGGCAGATACGCAGTATTTT.